This is a list of T cell receptor beta chains from one sample in a study of Ad26.COV2.S vaccination and SARS-CoV-2 variants. Sequencing used immunoSEQ multiplex PCR; TCRdb keeps in-frame clones, though not all of them. This table holds some 500,000 clones, about 91% found once. The specimen comprised peripheral blood, sampled in a trial of Ad26.COV2.S vaccine versus placebo. The receptors shown here come from a person between 18 and 65 years old who received the Ad26.COV2.S COVID-19 vaccine or a placebo. CDR3s include the opening cysteine and the closing phenylalanine or tryptophan. Fields, in order: clone size, J gene, V gene, D gene, CDR3 DNA, CDR3 protein. A D gene is named only where the DNA matches it firmly. Only part of the rows carry a size: once, few, many, or a class if the clone is expanded.

size: NA
J: TRBJ2-1
V: TRBV30
D: TRBD1
DNA: TGTGCCTGGAGTGTAACTCCAGGGGGTCCTTACAATGAGCAGTTCTTC
CDR3: CAWSVTPGGPYNEQFF

size: NA
J: TRBJ2-6
V: TRBV7-8
D: NA
DNA: TGTGCCAGCAGCCCGTCGCGGATCCCGAGCTCTGGGGCCAACGTCCTGACTTTC
CDR3: CASSPSRIPSSGANVLTF

size: NA
J: TRBJ2-1
V: TRBV5-5
D: TRBD1
DNA: TGTGCCAGCAGCTTCCGGGACAGGGAAAAGTTCTTC
CDR3: CASSFRDREKFF

size: NA
J: TRBJ2-7
V: TRBV6-6
D: TRBD2
DNA: TGTGCCAGCAGTTACTCTCGCGGGGGAGGCTACGAGCAGTACTTC
CDR3: CASSYSRGGGYEQYF

size: NA
J: TRBJ1-1
V: TRBV4-2
D: NA
DNA: TGTGCCAGCAGCCAAGAAGAGGGGGGCGATACGTTGAACACTGAAGCTTTCTTT
CDR3: CASSQEEGGDTLNTEAFF

size: NA
J: TRBJ2-7
V: TRBV6-1
D: NA
DNA: TGTGCCAGCAGTGAAATCGGGTTTAACTACGAGCAGTACTTC
CDR3: CASSEIGFNYEQYF

size: NA
J: TRBJ1-4
V: TRBV19
D: TRBD1
DNA: TGTGCCAGTAGATACGGGAGACAGGGGCGAGAAAAACTGTTTTTT
CDR3: CASRYGRQGREKLFF

size: NA
J: TRBJ2-3
V: TRBV27
D: NA
DNA: TGTGCCAGCAGTTCGGCCGGGTTGACAGATACGCAGTATTTT
CDR3: CASSSAGLTDTQYF

size: once
J: TRBJ1-4
V: TRBV6-5
D: NA
DNA: TGTGCCAGCAGTTACGCCGACGGGGGCCCGAACGAAAAACTGTTTTTT
CDR3: CASSYADGGPNEKLFF

size: NA
J: TRBJ2-1
V: TRBV4-3
D: TRBD2
DNA: TGCGCCAGCAGCCAAGAGACTAGCCACAATGAGCAGTTCTTC
CDR3: CASSQETSHNEQFF

size: NA
J: TRBJ2-1
V: TRBV5-5
D: TRBD2
DNA: TGTGCCAGCAGCCATCTAGCGGGAGCAGGGAAGTTCTTC
CDR3: CASSHLAGAGKFF

size: NA
J: TRBJ1-3
V: TRBV15
D: NA
DNA: TGTGCCACCAGAAAAGGGAAGGGAATCTCTGGAAACACCATATATTTT
CDR3: CATRKGKGISGNTIYF

size: NA
J: TRBJ2-1
V: TRBV5-1
D: TRBD2
DNA: TGCGCCAGCAGCCCAGGACTAGCGGTATACAATGAGCAGTTCTTC
CDR3: CASSPGLAVYNEQFF

size: NA
J: TRBJ2-6
V: TRBV10-3
D: TRBD1
DNA: TGTGCCATCAGGGGACAGGGTCTTAATGATGGGGCCAACGTCCTGACTTTC
CDR3: CAIRGQGLNDGANVLTF

size: NA
J: TRBJ1-5
V: TRBV6-4
D: NA
DNA: TGTGCCAGCAGGGGGGTTTGGGGTTATAGCAATCAGCCCCAGCATTTT
CDR3: CASRGVWGYSNQPQHF

size: few
J: TRBJ1-1
V: TRBV11-3
D: TRBD1
DNA: TGTGCCATCCAAACAGGGGGGAGTGAAGCTTTCTTT
CDR3: CAIQTGGSEAFF

size: once
J: TRBJ2-3
V: TRBV2
D: TRBD2
DNA: TGTGCCAGCATGAAAGAGCGGGGGGGCCCAGATACGCAGTATTTT
CDR3: CASMKERGGPDTQYF

size: NA
J: TRBJ2-1
V: TRBV11-1
D: NA
DNA: TGTGCCAGCAGCTTAGGCCATTACAATGAGCAGTTCTTC
CDR3: CASSLGHYNEQFF

size: NA
J: TRBJ1-6
V: TRBV13
D: NA
DNA: TGTGCCAGCAGACAGATGGAGTATTCACCCCTCCACTTT
CDR3: CASRQMEYSPLHF

size: NA
J: TRBJ1-1
V: TRBV6-5
D: TRBD1
DNA: TGTGCCAGCATTCCAAGGACAGGGGCTGAAGCTTTCTTT
CDR3: CASIPRTGAEAFF

size: NA
J: TRBJ1-2
V: TRBV5-1
D: NA
DNA: TGCGCCAGCAGCTCGGACGGGGCTGGCTACACCTTC
CDR3: CASSSDGAGYTF

size: few
J: TRBJ1-2
V: TRBV28
D: NA
DNA: TGTGCCAGCAGGCTGGGATGGGATGGCTACACCTTC
CDR3: CASRLGWDGYTF

size: NA
J: TRBJ1-1
V: TRBV6-5
D: TRBD1
DNA: TGTGCCAGTGGGACAGGCGGGGTCACTGAAGCTTTCTTT
CDR3: CASGTGGVTEAFF

size: NA
J: TRBJ1-5
V: TRBV10-3
D: NA
DNA: TGTGCCATCACGACGGGCGTCAATCAGCCCCAGCATTTT
CDR3: CAITTGVNQPQHF

size: NA
J: TRBJ2-2
V: TRBV13
D: NA
DNA: TGTGCCAGCAGCTTATATATCACCGGGGAGCTGTTTTTT
CDR3: CASSLYITGELFF

size: NA
J: TRBJ1-2
V: TRBV7-2
D: NA
DNA: TGTGCCAGCAGCTTAGGAGGAGCCAACATTAACTATGGCTACACCTTC
CDR3: CASSLGGANINYGYTF